The rows below give T cell receptor beta chains drawn from one sample of a study of T cells expressing NK-cell markers. TCRdb reprocessed the 5' RACE reads and stores each CDR3 protein as one record, lacking DNA. The repertoire table contains a few hundred thousand distinct CDR3 sequences. The material sequenced was blood T cells: a sorted CD56 or NKG2C T cell subset, CD4+ or CD8+ T cells, or bulk PBMC T cells (not recorded which). These receptors originate from a man in his late teens or twenties in good health. Both conserved end residues are part of each CDR3.

>14|TRBJ2-5|TRBV20-1
CSARGLLTKETQYF
>18|TRBJ2-1|TRBV20-1
CSARSGLAASRDYNEQFF
>13|TRBJ2-2|TRBV12-3/TRBV12-4
CATASGGTGELFF
>15|TRBJ2-1|TRBV12-3/TRBV12-4
CASSLSSGGSNEQFF
>15|TRBJ2-2|TRBV4-2
CASSQDAGGSGELFF
>12|TRBJ2-7|TRBV25-1
CASSRVTDEQYF
>14|TRBJ2-7|TRBV12-3/TRBV12-4
CASSLDQGTYEQYF
>15|TRBJ2-2|TRBV7-9
CASSSIRGPTGELFF
>16|TRBJ2-1|TRBV20-1
CSARSPWGSSYNEQFF
>14|TRBJ2-1|TRBV20-1
CSATGLAGDGEQFF
>16|TRBJ2-3|TRBV11-2
CASSLMGQGPTDTQYF
>17|TRBJ2-2|TRBV24-1
CATSVRGGQGNTGELFF
>12|TRBJ2-1|TRBV25-1
CASSEIYNEQFF
>15|TRBJ2-5|TRBV10-1
CASSESTSGSETQYF
>18|TRBJ2-7|TRBV11-2
CASSPNAGTSGFFYEQYF
>14|TRBJ2-1|TRBV12-3/TRBV12-4
CASSFRGAENEQFF
>15|TRBJ2-7|TRBV4-2
CASSQDPGFFYEQYF
>13|TRBJ2-3|TRBV29-1
CSVEGLLMDTQYF
>12|TRBJ2-1|TRBV29-1
CSGGTPYNEQFF
>14|TRBJ2-2|TRBV12-3/TRBV12-4
CASSLTGPGGELFF
>12|TRBJ2-7|TRBV20-1
CSGTDSLYEQYF
>16|TRBJ1-5|TRBV4-3
CASSQDWYSGNQPQHF
>15|TRBJ2-2|TRBV12-3/TRBV12-4
CASRAGTGVPGELFF
>12|TRBJ2-5|TRBV11-3
CASIGTEETQYF
>15|TRBJ2-3|TRBV5-1
CASSLDVVIGDTQYF
>16|TRBJ2-1|TRBV12-5
CASGLYPGTPNNEQFF
>14|TRBJ2-2|TRBV5-1
CASSFETSTGELFF
>12|TRBJ1-6|TRBV30
CAWQGYNSPLHF
>13|TRBJ1-2|TRBV6-5
CASSYSPLGGYTF
>14|TRBJ2-2|TRBV12-3/TRBV12-4
CASTRGQPAGELFF
>14|TRBJ2-5|TRBV18
CASSPVPAVETQYF
>14|TRBJ1-1|TRBV18
CASSPRGQNTEAFF
>17|TRBJ2-1|TRBV20-1
CSARGSLRDGRNNEQFF
>13|TRBJ2-3|TRBV10-3
CAISGSGVDTQYF
>14|TRBJ2-1|TRBV5-1
CASSLTRDTNERFF
>15|TRBJ2-1|TRBV11-2
CASSLPSGRRNEQFF
>14|TRBJ2-6|TRBV29-1
CSATRGSGANVLTF
>14|TRBJ2-3|TRBV20-1
CSASGQGAANTQYF
>18|TRBJ2-6|TRBV2
CASSFRQNWSSGANVLTF
>15|TRBJ2-7|TRBV6-2/TRBV6-3
CASSRRTSPSYEQYF
>15|TRBJ1-4|TRBV18
CASSLIGTGDEKLFF
>15|TRBJ2-3|TRBV20-1
CSASRGQGRTDTQYF
>15|TRBJ2-3|TRBV20-1
CSARDRTSGRDTQYF
>16|TRBJ2-5|TRBV12-3/TRBV12-4
CASSFFLTSGQETQYF
>13|TRBJ2-3|TRBV7-8
CASSSRGGDTQYF
>13|TRBJ2-7|TRBV20-1
CSAIREGKYEQYF
>16|TRBJ1-5|TRBV6-5
CASSYSGTAAHQPQHF
>16|TRBJ1-5|TRBV18
CASSPGLRGQGQPQHF
>11|TRBJ2-5|TRBV20-1
CSARFSQPQYF
>13|TRBJ2-1|TRBV5-1
CASSRTSIGEQFF
>16|TRBJ2-6|TRBV12-3/TRBV12-4
CASSLRRQTGANVLTF